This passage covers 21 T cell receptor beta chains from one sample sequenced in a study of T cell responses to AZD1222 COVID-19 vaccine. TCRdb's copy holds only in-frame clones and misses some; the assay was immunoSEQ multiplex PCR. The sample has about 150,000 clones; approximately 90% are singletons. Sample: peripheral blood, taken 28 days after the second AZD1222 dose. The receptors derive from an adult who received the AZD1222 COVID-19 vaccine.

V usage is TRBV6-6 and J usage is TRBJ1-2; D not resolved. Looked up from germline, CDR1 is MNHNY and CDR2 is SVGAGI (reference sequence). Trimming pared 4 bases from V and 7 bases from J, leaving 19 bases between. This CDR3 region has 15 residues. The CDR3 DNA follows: TGTGCCAGCAGTTCAGTTGGGCAAAGGAGCAGTGGCTACACCTTC. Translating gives CASSSVGQRSSGYTF.

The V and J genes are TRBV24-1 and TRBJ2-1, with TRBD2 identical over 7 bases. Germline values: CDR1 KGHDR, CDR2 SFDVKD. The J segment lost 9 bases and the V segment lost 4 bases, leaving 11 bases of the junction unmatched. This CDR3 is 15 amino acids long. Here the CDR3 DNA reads TGTGCCACCAGTGAGGAGTCTAGCGGTCGGGGTGAGCAGTTCTTC. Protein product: CATSEESSGRGEQFF.

The CDR3 DNA is TGTGCCAGCAGCGTAGCCGACGAGGGAGCTGGAAACACCATATATTTT. Translated: CASSVADEGAGNTIYF. V gene TRBV9 combines with J gene TRBJ1-3; D uncertain. The CDR3 loop spans 16 amino acids. V was clipped by 0 bases and J by 2 bases, with 12 bases between them. Germline lookup yields CDR1 SGDLS and CDR2 YYNGEE.

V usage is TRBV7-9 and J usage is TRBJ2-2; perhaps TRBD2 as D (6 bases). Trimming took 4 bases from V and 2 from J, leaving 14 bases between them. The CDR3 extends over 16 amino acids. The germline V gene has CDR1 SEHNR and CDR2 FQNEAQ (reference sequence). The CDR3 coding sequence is TGTGCCAGCAGCTCCGGGGGTTCCGGTAACACCGGGGAGCTGTTTTTT. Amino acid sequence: CASSSGGSGNTGELFF.

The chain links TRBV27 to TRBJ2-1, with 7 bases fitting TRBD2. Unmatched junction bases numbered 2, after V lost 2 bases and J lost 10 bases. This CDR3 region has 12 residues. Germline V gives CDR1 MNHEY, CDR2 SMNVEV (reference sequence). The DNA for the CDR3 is TGTGCCAGCAGTTTAACGGGAGGCGAGCAGTTCTTC. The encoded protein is CASSLTGGEQFF.

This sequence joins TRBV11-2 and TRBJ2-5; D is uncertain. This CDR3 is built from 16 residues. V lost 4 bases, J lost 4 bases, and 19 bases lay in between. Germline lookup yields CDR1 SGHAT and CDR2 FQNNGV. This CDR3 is CASSSSAPSPAETQYF. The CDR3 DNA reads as TGTGCCAGCAGCTCAAGTGCCCCCTCCCCAGCAGAGACCCAGTACTTC.

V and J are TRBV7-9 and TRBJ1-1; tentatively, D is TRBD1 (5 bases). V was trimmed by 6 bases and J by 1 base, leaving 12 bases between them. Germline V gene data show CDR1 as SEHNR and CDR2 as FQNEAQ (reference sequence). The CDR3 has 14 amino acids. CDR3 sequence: CASSLRESNTEAFF. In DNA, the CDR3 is TGTGCCAGCAGTCTCAGGGAGTCGAACACTGAAGCTTTCTTT.

CDR3 sequence: CASSPGRFTAEAFF. Here the CDR3 DNA reads TGTGCCAGCAGCCCCGGACGGTTTACGGCTGAAGCTTTCTTT. The chain is built from TRBV11-1 and TRBJ1-1; no definite D call. This CDR3 has 14 amino acids. Trimming cost V 5 bases and J 6 bases, with 16 bases left between them. Germline V gene lookup returns CDR1 SGHAT and CDR2 FQDESV (reference sequence).

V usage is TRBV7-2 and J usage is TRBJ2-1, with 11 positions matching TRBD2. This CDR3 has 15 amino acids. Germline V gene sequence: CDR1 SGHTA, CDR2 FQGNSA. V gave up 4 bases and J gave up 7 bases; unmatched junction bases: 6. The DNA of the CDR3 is TGTGCCAGCAGCTCGACTAGCGGGAACTTGAATGAGCAGTTCTTC. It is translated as CASSSTSGNLNEQFF.

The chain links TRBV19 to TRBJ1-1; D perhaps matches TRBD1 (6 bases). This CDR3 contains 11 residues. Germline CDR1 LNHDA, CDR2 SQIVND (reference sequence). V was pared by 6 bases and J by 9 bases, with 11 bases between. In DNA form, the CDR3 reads TGTGCCAGTAGCGGGGGGCCGCAAGCTTTCTTT. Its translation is CASSGGPQAFF. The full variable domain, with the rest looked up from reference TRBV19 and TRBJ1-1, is DGGITQSPKYLFRKEGQNVTLSCEQNLNHDAMYWYRQDPGQGLRLIYYSQIVNDFQKGDIAEGYSVSREKKESFPLTVTSAQKNPTAFYLCASSGGPQAFFGQGTRLTVV.

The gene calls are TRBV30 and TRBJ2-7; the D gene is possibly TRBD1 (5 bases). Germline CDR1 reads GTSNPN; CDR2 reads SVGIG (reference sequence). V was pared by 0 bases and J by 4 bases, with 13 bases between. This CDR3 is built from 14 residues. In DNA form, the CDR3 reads TGTGCCTGGAGTGTATTCCAGGGTGGTTACGAGCAGTACTTC. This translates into CAWSVFQGGYEQYF.

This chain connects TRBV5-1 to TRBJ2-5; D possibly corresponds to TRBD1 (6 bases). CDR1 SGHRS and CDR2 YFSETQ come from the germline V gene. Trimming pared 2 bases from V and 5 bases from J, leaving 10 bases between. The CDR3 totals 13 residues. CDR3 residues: CASSFGQFETQYF. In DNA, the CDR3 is TGCGCCAGCAGCTTTGGACAGTTTGAGACCCAGTACTTC.

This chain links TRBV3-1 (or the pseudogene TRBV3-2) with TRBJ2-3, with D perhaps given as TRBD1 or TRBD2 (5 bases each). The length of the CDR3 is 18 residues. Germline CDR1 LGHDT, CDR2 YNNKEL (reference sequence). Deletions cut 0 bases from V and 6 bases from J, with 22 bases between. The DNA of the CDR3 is TGTGCCAGCAGCCAAGAATCACCGGGACCCCTTGAGGGGGATACGCAGTATTTT. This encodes CASSQESPGPLEGDTQYF.

CDR3 DNA sequence: TGTGCCAGCAGCTCACCTTACGCGTTTTTACAGTTCTTC. Translating it yields CASSSPYAFLQFF. This chain uses TRBV13 with TRBJ2-1, with unresolved D. The CDR3 has 13 residues. Trimming stripped 4 bases from V and 13 bases from J, with 17 bases between. Germline values: CDR1 PRHDT, CDR2 FYEKMQ (reference sequence).

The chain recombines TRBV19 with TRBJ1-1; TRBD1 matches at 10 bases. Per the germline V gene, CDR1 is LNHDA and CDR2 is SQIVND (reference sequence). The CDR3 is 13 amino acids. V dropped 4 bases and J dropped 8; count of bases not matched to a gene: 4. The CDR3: CASSTLGQGEAFF. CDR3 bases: TGTGCCAGTAGTACGCTGGGACAGGGGGAAGCTTTCTTT.

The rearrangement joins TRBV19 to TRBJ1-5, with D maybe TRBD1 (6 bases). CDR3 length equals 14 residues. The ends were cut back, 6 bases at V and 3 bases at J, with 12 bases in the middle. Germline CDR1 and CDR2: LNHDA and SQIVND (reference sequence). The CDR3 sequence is CASRLTGDNQPQHF. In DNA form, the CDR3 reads TGTGCCAGTAGATTGACAGGAGACAATCAGCCCCAGCATTTT.

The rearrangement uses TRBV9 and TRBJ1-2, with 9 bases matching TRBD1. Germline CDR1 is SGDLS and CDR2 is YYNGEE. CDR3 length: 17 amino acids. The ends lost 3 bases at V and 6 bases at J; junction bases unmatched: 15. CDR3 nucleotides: TGTGCCAGCAGCGCTCAGGGCCCAGGACAGGGGAGGGATGGCTACACCTTC. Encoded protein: CASSAQGPGQGRDGYTF.

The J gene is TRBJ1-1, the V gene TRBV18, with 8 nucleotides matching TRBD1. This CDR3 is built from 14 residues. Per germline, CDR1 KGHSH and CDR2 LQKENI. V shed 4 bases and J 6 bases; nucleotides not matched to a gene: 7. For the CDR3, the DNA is TGTGCCAGCTCACTCACCCAGGGGGCGCCTGAAGCTTTCTTT. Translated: CASSLTQGAPEAFF.

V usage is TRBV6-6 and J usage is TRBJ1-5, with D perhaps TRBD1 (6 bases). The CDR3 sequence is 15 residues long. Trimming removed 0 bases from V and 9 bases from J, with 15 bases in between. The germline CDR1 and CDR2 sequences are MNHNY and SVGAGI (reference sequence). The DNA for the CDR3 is TGTGCCAGCAGTTACTCGGGTGCAGGGGATACGCCCCAGCATTTT. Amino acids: CASSYSGAGDTPQHF.

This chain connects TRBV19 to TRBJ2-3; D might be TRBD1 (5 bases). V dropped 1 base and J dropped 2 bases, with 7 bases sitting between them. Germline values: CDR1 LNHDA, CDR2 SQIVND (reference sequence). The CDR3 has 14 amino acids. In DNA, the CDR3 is TGTGCCAGTAGTATAGGACAGATCACAGATACGCAGTATTTT. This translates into CASSIGQITDTQYF. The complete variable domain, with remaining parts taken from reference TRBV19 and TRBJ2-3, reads DGGITQSPKYLFRKEGQNVTLSCEQNLNHDAMYWYRQDPGQGLRLIYYSQIVNDFQKGDIAEGYSVSREKKESFPLTVTSAQKNPTAFYLCASSIGQITDTQYFGPGTRLTVL.

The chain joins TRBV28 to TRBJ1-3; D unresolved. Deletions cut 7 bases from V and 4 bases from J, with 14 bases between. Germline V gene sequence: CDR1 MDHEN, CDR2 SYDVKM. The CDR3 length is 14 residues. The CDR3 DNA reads TGTGCCAGCACCGGGGAAGGGTTCGGAAACACCATATATTTT. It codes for CASTGEGFGNTIYF.